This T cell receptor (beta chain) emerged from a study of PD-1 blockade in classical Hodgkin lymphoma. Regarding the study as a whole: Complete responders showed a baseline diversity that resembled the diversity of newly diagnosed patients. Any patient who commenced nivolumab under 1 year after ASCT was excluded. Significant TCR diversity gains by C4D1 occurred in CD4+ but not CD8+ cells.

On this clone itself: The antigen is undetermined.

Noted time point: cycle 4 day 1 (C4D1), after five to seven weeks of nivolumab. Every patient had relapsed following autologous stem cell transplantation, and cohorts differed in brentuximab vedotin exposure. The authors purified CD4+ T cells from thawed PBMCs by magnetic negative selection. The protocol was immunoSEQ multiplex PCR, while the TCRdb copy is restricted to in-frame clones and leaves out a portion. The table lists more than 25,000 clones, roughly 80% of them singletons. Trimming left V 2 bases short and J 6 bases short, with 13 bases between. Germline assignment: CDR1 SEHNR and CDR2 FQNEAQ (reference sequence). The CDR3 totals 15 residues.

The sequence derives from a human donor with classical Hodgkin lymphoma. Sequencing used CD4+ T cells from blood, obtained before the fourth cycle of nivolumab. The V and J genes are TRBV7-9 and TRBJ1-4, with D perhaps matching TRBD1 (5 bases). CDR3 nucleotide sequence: TGTGCCAGCAGCTTAAGGACACCGGTTGATGAAAAACTGTTTTTT. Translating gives CASSLRTPVDEKLFF.